The clone carrying this TCR beta chain has ten or more counts. Its target is unknown. There are 12 residues in the CDR3. CDR1 and CDR2 (germline): GTSNPN, SVGIG (reference sequence). This sample stems from a study of CD8 T cells in ankylosing spondylitis. TCRdb ran MiXCR on the 5' RACE reads and lists one entry per CDR3 protein. The sample has fewer than 250,000 distinct CDR3 sequences, roughly a tenth seen once. General study findings and limits: Significant enrichment of disease-linked clones was reportedly seen in matched ankylosing spondylitis synovial fluid. Prior literature has documented some motif variants in synovial fluid and blood from reactive arthritis.

This receptor was obtained from a male donor with ankylosing spondylitis or in good health (not recorded which). This sequence joins TRBV30 and TRBJ2-7; possibly TRBD1 for D (6 bases). The sequenced material came from blood, either unsorted or a sorted T cell fraction (not recorded which). The CDR3 DNA reads as TGTGCAACAGTCAGGGACACCTACGAGCAGTACTTC. This encodes CATVRDTYEQYF.